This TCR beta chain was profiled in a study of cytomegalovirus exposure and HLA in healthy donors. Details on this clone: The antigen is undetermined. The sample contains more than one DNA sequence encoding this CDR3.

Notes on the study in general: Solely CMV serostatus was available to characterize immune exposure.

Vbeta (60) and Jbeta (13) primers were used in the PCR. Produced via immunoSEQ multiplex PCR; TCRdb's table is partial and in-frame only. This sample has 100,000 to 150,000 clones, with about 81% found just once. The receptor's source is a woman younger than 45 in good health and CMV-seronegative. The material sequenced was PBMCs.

CDR3 sequence reads: CASNDRNEAKNIQYF. CDR3 bases: TGTGCCAGCAACGACAGAAATGAAGCCAAAAACATTCAGTACTTC. This rearrangement joins TRBV6-6 to TRBJ2-4; D perhaps matches TRBD1 (5 bases). The germline V gene has CDR1 MNHNY and CDR2 SVGAGI (reference sequence). CDR3 size: 15 residues. V was trimmed by 7 bases and J by 0 bases, leaving 13 bases between them.